These T cell receptor beta chains were read from a single sample in a study of T cell responses to AZD1222 COVID-19 vaccine. Profiled with immunoSEQ multiplex PCR; TCRdb holds only in-frame clones, not every one. This sample carries roughly 200,000 clones, approximately 94% of them seen once, and the ten largest clones take roughly 1%. The sample consisted of peripheral blood, taken on day 0 of MenACWY control vaccination. The receptors here all came from an adult in good health. The CDR3 runs from the conserved cysteine through the conserved F or W. A D gene is named only where the DNA matches it firmly. Rows may omit the clone size; those that give it use once, few, many or a size class.

>TRBJ2-4|TRBV7-2|NA|NA
CASSQGRGSKAKNIQYF
TGTGCCAGCAGCCAGGGGCGGGGGAGCAAAGCCAAAAACATTCAGTACTTC
>TRBJ1-1|TRBV27|TRBD1|NA
CASSLSFRGLFSGTEAFF
TGTGCCAGCAGTTTATCGTTCAGGGGGCTTTTTAGTGGCACTGAAGCTTTCTTT
>TRBJ1-3|TRBV6-5|NA|NA
CASRDSAISGNTIYF
TGTGCCAGTCGCGATTCAGCGATCTCTGGAAACACCATATATTTT
>TRBJ1-6|TRBV10-3|NA|NA
CAISIGRNNSPLHF
TGTGCCATCAGCATAGGACGAAATAATTCACCCCTCCACTTT
>TRBJ2-2|TRBV4-3|TRBD2|NA
CASSQLAGVTGELFF
TGCGCCAGCAGCCAACTAGCGGGGGTGACCGGGGAGCTGTTTTTT
>TRBJ1-3|TRBV7-9|NA|once
CASSLGGDGNTIYF
TGTGCCAGCAGCTTAGGTGGAGATGGAAACACCATATATTTT
>TRBJ1-1|TRBV19|NA|NA
CASSIGYKVPNTEAFF
TGTGCCAGTAGTATAGGCTATAAGGTCCCCAACACTGAAGCTTTCTTT
>TRBJ1-2|TRBV6-5|TRBD1|NA
CASSYSLVTGRGYTF
TGTGCCAGCAGTTACTCGTTGGTGACAGGGAGGGGCTACACCTTC
>TRBJ1-1|TRBV5-6|NA|NA
CASSLFGVSEAFF
TGTGCCAGCAGCTTGTTCGGGGTGTCAGAAGCTTTCTTT
>TRBJ2-7|TRBV2|TRBD1|NA
CASREGQALGEQYF
TGTGCCAGCAGGGAGGGACAGGCTTTAGGCGAGCAGTACTTC
>TRBJ1-1|TRBV19|NA|NA
CASSVQGATEAFF
TGTGCCAGTAGTGTACAGGGCGCCACTGAAGCTTTCTTT
>TRBJ1-2|TRBV5-1|NA|few
CASSLRRGGGYTF
TGCGCCAGCAGCTTGCGCAGGGGAGGGGGCTACACCTTC
>TRBJ1-1|TRBV4-3|TRBD1|NA
CASSRRQGGTEAFF
TGCGCCAGCAGCCGCAGACAGGGAGGCACTGAAGCTTTCTTT
>TRBJ1-1|TRBV5-5|NA|NA
CASSLLAGSVEAFF
TGTGCCAGCAGCTTGTTGGCAGGTTCTGTTGAAGCTTTCTTT
>TRBJ1-1|TRBV11-1|NA|NA
CASSLDRTRYEAFF
TGTGCCAGCAGCTTAGATAGGACACGGTATGAAGCTTTCTTT
>TRBJ2-5|TRBV5-4|NA|NA
CASSVNTETQYF
TGTGCCAGCAGCGTCAATACAGAGACCCAGTACTTC
>TRBJ1-3|TRBV6-6|NA|NA
CASSYSNPSSGNTIYF
TGTGCCAGCAGTTACTCAAACCCAAGCTCTGGAAACACCATATATTTT
>TRBJ2-2|TRBV11-1|NA|few
CASSRVIANTGELFF
TGTGCCAGCTCCAGGGTAATCGCGAACACCGGGGAGCTGTTTTTT
>TRBJ1-4|TRBV7-6|TRBD1|NA
CASSFRDRGNEKLFF
TGTGCCAGCAGCTTCCGGGACAGGGGGAATGAAAAACTGTTTTTT
>TRBJ1-2|TRBV10-3|NA|NA
CAISDYAGRDYGYTF
TGTGCCATCAGTGATTACGCGGGTCGTGACTATGGCTACACCTTC
>TRBJ2-7|TRBV27|NA|NA
CASKVGMGGYEQYF
TGTGCCAGCAAGGTGGGGATGGGGGGCTACGAGCAGTACTTC
>TRBJ1-3|TRBV5-4|NA|NA
CASTPTGSGNTIYF
TGTGCCAGCACTCCCACGGGGTCTGGAAACACCATATATTTT
>TRBJ2-5|TRBV6-6|TRBD2|few
CASSQGRGGHRETQYF
TGTGCCAGCAGCCAAGGGCGGGGGGGCCATAGAGAGACCCAGTACTTC
>TRBJ1-3|TRBV28|NA|once
CASNVIAGNTIYF
TGTGCCAGCAACGTCATCGCGGGAAACACCATATATTTT
>TRBJ2-7|TRBV12-5|NA|NA
CASGLRIYEQYF
TGTGCTAGTGGTTTGAGGATTTACGAGCAGTACTTC
>TRBJ1-1|TRBV29-1|TRBD1|NA
CSVTGQGAGFF
TGCAGCGTCACGGGACAGGGGGCCGGTTTCTTT
>TRBJ1-2|TRBV3-1/TRBV3-2|NA|NA
CASSRLVNPYGYTF
TGTGCCAGCAGCCGACTGGTCAACCCCTATGGCTACACCTTC
>TRBJ1-3|TRBV2|NA|NA
CASSFAGFGNTIYF
TGTGCCAGCAGCTTCGCCGGTTTTGGAAACACCATATATTTT
>TRBJ1-2|TRBV5-8|TRBD1|NA
CASSRRTGTTGYTF
TGTGCCAGCAGTCGCAGGACAGGGACGACTGGCTACACCTTC
>TRBJ1-1|TRBV5-1|NA|many
CASSLDGTNTEAFF
TGCGCCAGCAGCTTGGATGGGACGAACACTGAAGCTTTCTTT
>TRBJ1-5|TRBV28|NA|NA
CASSKINSNQPQHF
TGTGCCAGCAGCAAGATAAATAGCAATCAGCCCCAGCATTTT
>TRBJ1-1|TRBV19|NA|once
CASRWTRNTEAFF
TGTGCCAGTAGGTGGACGAGGAACACTGAAGCTTTCTTT
>TRBJ1-6|TRBV3-1/TRBV3-2|TRBD1|NA
CASSLRTGTGSPLHF
TGTGCCAGCAGCCTCCGGACAGGGACAGGTTCACCCCTCCACTTT
>TRBJ1-6|TRBV19|NA|NA
CASRGLIGHYNSPLHF
TGTGCCAGCCGGGGGTTAATCGGGCATTATAATTCACCCCTCCACTTT
>TRBJ2-2|TRBV7-8|NA|NA
CASSFPGPVGPGELFF
TGTGCCAGCAGCTTCCCGGGGCCGGTGGGGCCCGGGGAGCTGTTTTTT
>TRBJ1-1|TRBV29-1|TRBD1|NA
CSVEDFRQGTNTEAFF
TGCAGCGTTGAAGATTTTCGACAGGGAACGAACACTGAAGCTTTCTTT
>TRBJ2-3|TRBV5-5|NA|NA
CASTLGSGDTQYF
TGTGCCAGCACCCTTGGGTCCGGAGATACGCAGTATTTT
>TRBJ1-1|TRBV19|NA|NA
CASSNRGRNTEAFF
TGTGCCAGTAGTAACCGGGGCCGGAACACTGAAGCTTTCTTT
>TRBJ2-7|TRBV6-5|TRBD2|NA
CASSPGGFTYEQYF
TGTGCCAGCAGTCCCGGGGGGTTCACCTACGAGCAGTACTTC
>TRBJ1-2|TRBV30|NA|NA
CAYPGVIYGYTF
TGTGCCTACCCTGGGGTCATCTATGGCTACACCTTC
>TRBJ2-7|TRBV12-3/TRBV12-4|NA|NA
CASTLIGPYEQYF
TGTGCCAGCACCCTAATTGGCCCCTACGAGCAGTACTTC
>TRBJ1-4|TRBV2|NA|NA
CASSEAEKLFF
TGTGCCAGCAGTGAAGCCGAAAAACTGTTTTTT
>TRBJ1-5|TRBV6-1|NA|NA
CASSEVGVSNQPQHF
TGTGCCAGCAGTGAAGTGGGGGTTTCCAATCAGCCCCAGCATTTT
>TRBJ1-6|TRBV30|NA|NA
CAWSPQGISPLHF
TGTGCCTGGAGTCCCCAAGGGATTTCACCCCTCCACTTT